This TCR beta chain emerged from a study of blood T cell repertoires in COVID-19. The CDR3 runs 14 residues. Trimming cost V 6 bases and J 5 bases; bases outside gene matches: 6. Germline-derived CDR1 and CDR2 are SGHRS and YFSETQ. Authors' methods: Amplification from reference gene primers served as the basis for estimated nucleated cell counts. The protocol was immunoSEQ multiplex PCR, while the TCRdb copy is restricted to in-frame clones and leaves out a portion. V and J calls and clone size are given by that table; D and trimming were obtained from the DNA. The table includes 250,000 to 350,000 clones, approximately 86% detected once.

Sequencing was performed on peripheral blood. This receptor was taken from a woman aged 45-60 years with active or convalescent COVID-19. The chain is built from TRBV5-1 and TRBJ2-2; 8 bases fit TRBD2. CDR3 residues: CASTPGRGTGELFF. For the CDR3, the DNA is TGCGCCAGCACCCCCGGGAGGGGGACCGGGGAGCTGTTTTTT.